This T cell receptor (beta chain) came from a study of OX40 agonist ivuxolimab in advanced cancers. Some background on the complete study: Ivuxolimab, which targeted the costimulatory receptor OX40 (CD134), was an agonistic, fully human IgG2 monoclonal antibody. Three dose-escalation patients achieved partial responses, one with hepatocellular carcinoma and two with cutaneous melanoma. The paper describes the monotherapy dose-escalation part (N = 52 patients) of the phase I trial of ivuxolimab. Peripheral TCRbeta sequencing was intended to test whether TCR sequence diversity was altered and clonal T-cell expansion was caused by ivuxolimab. Of the approximately 53 patients in dose escalation, about 20 had hepatocellular carcinoma, some 15 had melanoma, 9 had renal cell carcinoma and 9 had head and neck cancer. The dose-escalation cohort was almost 85% male with a mean age of roughly 62 years, ranging from roughly 23 to 79. Intravenous ivuxolimab was administered to patients every 2 weeks at six dose levels: 0.01, 0.1, 0.3, 1.5, 3 and 10 mg/kg. Patients were allowed to have had prior anti-PD-1, anti-PD-L1 or anti-CTLA-4 therapy, and 40% of the dose-escalation patients had previously received checkpoint inhibitors. What the research found in general, with its limitations: Which antigens the clonally expanded peripheral T cells were specific for was not determined. Clonal expansion of both CD4+ and CD8+ blood T cells was observed from baseline to week 6 at doses 0.1 to 3.0 mg/kg. Low levels of normalized T-cell clonal expansion were also seen in some patients who did not respond. After ivuxolimab, expanded clones were on average more numerous among CD8+ T cells than among CD4+ T cells. In the 0.1-3.0 mg/kg groups, partial responders were among the patients with the lowest normalized peripheral clonal expansion, particularly in CD8+ T cells.

From its cysteine to its phenylalanine, the CDR3 spans 15 amino acids. The only DNA kept is the CDR3, 45 bases in frame from the first base. Taken from the germline V gene, the CDR1 and CDR2 loops are MDHEN and SYDVKM. V ends up 6 bases short and J 4 bases short, with an unmatched junction base count of 5. Genomic DNA was isolated from the sorted cells so that the TCRbeta CDR3 region could be sequenced. The immunoSEQ Assay was used for sequencing of TCRbeta CDR3 regions. In TCRdb, the immuneACCESS table is reduced to in-frame sequences with V and J assigned. These tables do not hold every clone; where another copy was compared, an unresolved V gene accounts for under half, and the others remain unexplained. Counted in this sample were some 59,000 clones; approximately 89% of them appeared once. About 9.3% of the sample is taken by the ten largest. Patients with a history of autoimmune disease or receiving systemic immunosuppression were excluded from the trial. In every dose cohort, peripheral blood was drawn for TCR sequencing at baseline, cycle 4 day 1, and cycle 7 day 1. Samples came from an open-label, multicenter, first-in-human phase I dose-escalation trial of ivuxolimab. Adults with locally advanced or metastatic melanoma, renal cell, hepatocellular, or head and neck squamous cell carcinoma were enrolled in the trial. Before TCR sequencing, CD4+ and CD8+ T cells were separately sorted from peripheral blood.

To note about this clone: Its binding antigen is unknown. Base qualities are not provided; no much larger clone lies one nucleotide away.

The chain couples TRBV28 to TRBJ2-7, with 14 central nucleotides matching TRBD2. The starting material was CD4+ or CD8+ T cells sorted from blood, obtained in a trial of the OX40 agonist ivuxolimab. This TCR derives from an adult with an advanced solid tumor such as melanoma, head and neck, liver or kidney cancer. The CDR3 amino acid sequence is: CASSRTSGGWYEQYF. The nucleotides read TGTGCCAGCAGCCGGACTAGCGGGGGGTGGTACGAGCAGTACTTC.